These 3 T cell receptor beta chains were all obtained from the same sample, sequenced in a study of graft-versus-host responses after intestinal transplantation. Profiled with immunoSEQ multiplex PCR; TCRdb holds only in-frame clones, not every one. The table has about 89,000 clones, 92% seen once. These receptors have no identified antigens. Sample: unstimulated CD4+ T cells sorted from spleen or lymph node cells, taken before intestinal transplant. Source of these receptors: a human donor who received an intestinal transplant.

V usage is TRBV6-1 and J usage is TRBJ1-2, with 9 bases lining up with TRBD1. The germline V gene encodes CDR1 MNHNS and CDR2 SASEGT. This CDR3 has 13 residues. J lost 8 bases, V lost 5 bases, and 6 bases had no gene match. The CDR3 protein is CASSSGTGFGYTF. The CDR3 DNA is TGTGCCAGCAGTTCCGGGACAGGGTTCGGCTACACCTTC.

This clone was counted a single time. The rearrangement joins TRBV27 to TRBJ2-7; D perhaps matches TRBD2 (6 bases). The CDR3 totals 14 residues. Trimming removed 5 bases at V and 3 bases at J, with 14 bases between. From germline, CDR1 is MNHEY and CDR2 SMNVEV (reference sequence). The CDR3 loop reads CASSTTIGSYEQYF. The CDR3 nucleotides read TGTGCCAGCAGTACAACAATCGGGAGCTACGAGCAGTACTTC.

J is TRBJ2-1 and V is TRBV10-3; tentatively, D is TRBD2 (5 bases). Germline V CDR1 and CDR2: ENHRY, SYGVKD. Trimming shortened V by 4 bases and J by 0 bases, and 13 bases separated the two germline ends. CDR3 length: 16 amino acids. The CDR3, as DNA: TGTGCCATCAGTGTGACTACTCCAGACTCCTACAATGAGCAGTTCTTC. As protein: CAISVTTPDSYNEQFF.